The sequence of this T cell receptor beta chain was determined in a study of graft-versus-host responses after intestinal transplantation. V was pared by 0 bases and J by 5 bases, with 8 bases between. The CDR3 length is 13 residues. Germline V gives CDR1 SGHKS, CDR2 YYEKEE (reference sequence). Produced via immunoSEQ multiplex PCR; TCRdb's table is partial and in-frame only. Here the sample spans 33,000 or so clones, more than 90% being singletons. This clone occurred once. The receptor was derived from a human patient who received an intestinal transplant, so some T cells may come from the graft donor. The sample consisted of PBMCs, taken 16 days after intestinal transplant. The chain recombines TRBV5-5 with TRBJ1-2, with unresolved D. The CDR3 DNA follows: TGTGCCAGCAGCTTGGGAAACGTTTATGGCTACACCTTC. It translates to CASSLGNVYGYTF.